This T cell receptor beta chain is drawn from a study of naive and memory T cell subsets. Study-level findings and limits: In CD4 and CD8 cells, diversity dropped from naive through EMRA. Naive repertoires, especially CD8, held a few larger clonotypes, possibly memory cells re-expressing CD45RA.

CDR1 MRHNA and CDR2 SNTAGT come from the germline V gene. This CDR3 has 14 amino acids. V shed 8 bases and J shed 0 bases, with 10 bases lying between them. The beta constant-region primer was an equimolar mix of two oligonucleotides covering TRBC1 and TRBC2. The ligated cDNA underwent four PCR rounds using SP2 and nested alpha and beta constant-region primers. A 12-nucleotide UMI and the SP2 primer were added to the cDNA 3' end by oligonucleotide ligation. TCRdb analysed the UMI-ligation and nested PCR reads with MiXCR anew, one entry per CDR3 protein. This table has over 110,000 distinct CDR3 sequences, approximately 18% appearing once. Regarding this clonotype: Its matching antigen is unknown.

Sequencing was done on a sample of naive CD8+ T cells from blood. The chain links TRBV6-4 to TRBJ2-2, with D possibly TRBD1 on 5 matching bases. This TCR was sampled from a human donor in good health. Written as DNA, the CDR3 is TGTGCCAGCTCGGACACCCCGAACACCGGGGAGCTGTTTTTT. Amino acids: CASSDTPNTGELFF.